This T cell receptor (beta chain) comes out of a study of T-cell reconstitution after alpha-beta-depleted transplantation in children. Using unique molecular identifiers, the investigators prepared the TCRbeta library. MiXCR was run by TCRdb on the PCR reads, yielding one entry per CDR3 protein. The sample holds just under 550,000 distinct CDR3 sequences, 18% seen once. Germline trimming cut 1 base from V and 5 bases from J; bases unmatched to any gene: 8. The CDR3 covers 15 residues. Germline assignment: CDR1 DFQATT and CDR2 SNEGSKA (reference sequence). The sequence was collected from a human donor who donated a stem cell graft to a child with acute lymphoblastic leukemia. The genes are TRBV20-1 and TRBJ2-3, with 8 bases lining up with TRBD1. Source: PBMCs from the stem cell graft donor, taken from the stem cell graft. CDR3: CSARAGRGRVDTQYF. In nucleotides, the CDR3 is TGCAGTGCTAGAGCCGGCAGGGGGCGCGTAGATACGCAGTATTTT.